This T cell receptor (beta chain) was captured in a study of T cells in tuberculosis. Germline values: CDR1 SGHAT, CDR2 FQNNGV. This CDR3 is 16 amino acids long. With V trimmed by 1 base and J by 4 bases, 7 bases remained unmatched. Measured with immunoSEQ multiplex PCR; TCRdb has only the in-frame clones, and not every one. The sample carries 20,000 to 25,000 clones, about 92% recorded once. The sequence was obtained from a donor aged 10-35 years with latent tuberculosis or without tuberculosis infection. Some clones in this sample may be carry-over from other donors' samples. This chain links TRBV11-2 with TRBJ2-3; 8 bases line up with TRBD2. The source material was PBMCs. The CDR3 loop reads CASSLAAGTRADTQYF. The CDR3 nucleotides read TGTGCCAGCAGCTTAGCAGCCGGGACTAGAGCAGATACGCAGTATTTT.